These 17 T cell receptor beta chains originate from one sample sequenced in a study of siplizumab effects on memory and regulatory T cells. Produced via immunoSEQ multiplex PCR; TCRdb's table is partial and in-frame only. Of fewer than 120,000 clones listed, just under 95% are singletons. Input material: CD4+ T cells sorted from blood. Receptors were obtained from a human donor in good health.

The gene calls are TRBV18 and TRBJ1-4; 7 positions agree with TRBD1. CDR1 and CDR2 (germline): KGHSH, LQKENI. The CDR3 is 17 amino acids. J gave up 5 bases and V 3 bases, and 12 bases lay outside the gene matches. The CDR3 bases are TGTGCCAGCTCACCCCGCCCCGGGACAGCCAGAAATGAAAAACTGTTTTTT. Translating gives CASSPRPGTARNEKLFF.

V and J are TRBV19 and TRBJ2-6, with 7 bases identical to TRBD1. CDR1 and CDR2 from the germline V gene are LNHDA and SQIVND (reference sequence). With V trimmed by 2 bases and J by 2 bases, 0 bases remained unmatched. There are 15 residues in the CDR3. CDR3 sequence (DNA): TGTGCCAGTAGTATAACAGGGGCTGGGGCCAACGTCCTGACTTTC. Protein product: CASSITGAGANVLTF.

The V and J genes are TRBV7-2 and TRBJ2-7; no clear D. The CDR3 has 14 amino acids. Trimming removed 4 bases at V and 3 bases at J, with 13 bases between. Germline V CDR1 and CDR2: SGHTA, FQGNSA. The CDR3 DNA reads TGTGCCAGCAGCTCCCCCTCAGGCAGCTACGAGCAGTACTTC. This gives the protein CASSSPSGSYEQYF.

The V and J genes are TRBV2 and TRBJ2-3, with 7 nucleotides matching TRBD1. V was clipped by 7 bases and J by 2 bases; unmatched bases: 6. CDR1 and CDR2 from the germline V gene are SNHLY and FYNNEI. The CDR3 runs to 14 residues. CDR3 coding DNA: TGTGCCAGCAAAGGGGACAGAATCACAGATACGCAGTATTTT. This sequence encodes CASKGDRITDTQYF.

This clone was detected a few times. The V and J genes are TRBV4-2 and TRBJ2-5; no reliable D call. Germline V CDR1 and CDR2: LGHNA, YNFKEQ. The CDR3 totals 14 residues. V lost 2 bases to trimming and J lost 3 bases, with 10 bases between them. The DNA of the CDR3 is TGTGCCAGCAGCCAATCGGCCGCTAAAGAGACCCAGTACTTC. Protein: CASSQSAAKETQYF.

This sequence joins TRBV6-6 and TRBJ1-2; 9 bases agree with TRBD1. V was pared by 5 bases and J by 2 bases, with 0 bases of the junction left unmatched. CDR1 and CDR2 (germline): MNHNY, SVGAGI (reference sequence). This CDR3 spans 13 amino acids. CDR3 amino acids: CASSGQGNYGYTF. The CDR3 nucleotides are TGTGCCAGCAGTGGACAGGGGAACTATGGCTACACCTTC.

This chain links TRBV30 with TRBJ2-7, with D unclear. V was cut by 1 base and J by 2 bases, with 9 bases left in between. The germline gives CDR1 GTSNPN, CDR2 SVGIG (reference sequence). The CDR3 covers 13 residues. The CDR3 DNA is TGTGCCTGGAGTGGTCAAGACCCCTACGAGCAGTACTTC. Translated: CAWSGQDPYEQYF.

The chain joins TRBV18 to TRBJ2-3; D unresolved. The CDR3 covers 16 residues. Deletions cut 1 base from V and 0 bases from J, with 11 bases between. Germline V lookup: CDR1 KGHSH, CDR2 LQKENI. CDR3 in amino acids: CASSPRNAVSTDTQYF. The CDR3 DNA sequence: TGTGCCAGCTCACCACGGAACGCGGTTAGCACAGATACGCAGTATTTT. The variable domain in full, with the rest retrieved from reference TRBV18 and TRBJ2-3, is NAGVMQNPRHLVRRRGQEARLRCSPMKGHSHVYWYRQLPEEGLKFMVYLQKENIIDESGMPKERFSAEFPKEGPSILRIQQVVRGDSAAYFCASSPRNAVSTDTQYFGPGTRLTVL.

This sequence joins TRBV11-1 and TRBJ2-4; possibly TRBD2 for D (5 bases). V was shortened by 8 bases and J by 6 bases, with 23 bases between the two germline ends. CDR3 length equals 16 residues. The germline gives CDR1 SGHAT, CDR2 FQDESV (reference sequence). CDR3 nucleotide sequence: TGTGCCAGCGCTCCGGGATTATGGCACCTAGGAAACATTCAGTACTTC. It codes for CASAPGLWHLGNIQYF.

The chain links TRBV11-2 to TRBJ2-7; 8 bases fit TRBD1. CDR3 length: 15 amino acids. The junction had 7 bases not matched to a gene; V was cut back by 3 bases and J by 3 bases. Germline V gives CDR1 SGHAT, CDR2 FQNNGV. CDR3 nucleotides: TGTGCCAGCAGCTTCCGACCGGGACAGGACTACGAGCAGTACTTC. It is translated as CASSFRPGQDYEQYF.

CDR3 loop: CASSPVKTDTQYF. In nucleotides, the CDR3 is TGCGCCAGCAGTCCCGTAAAGACAGATACGCAGTATTTT. The rearrangement joins TRBV5-1 to TRBJ2-3; the D is unclear. Trimming pared 5 bases from V and 3 bases from J, leaving 10 bases between. In germline, CDR1 is SGHRS, CDR2 YFSETQ. The CDR3 length is 13 residues.

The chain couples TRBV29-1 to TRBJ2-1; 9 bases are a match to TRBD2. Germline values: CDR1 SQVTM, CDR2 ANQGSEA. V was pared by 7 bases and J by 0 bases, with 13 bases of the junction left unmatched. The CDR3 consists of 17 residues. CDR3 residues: CSGASGEMGSSYNEQFF. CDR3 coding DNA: TGCAGCGGGGCTAGCGGGGAGATGGGATCCTCCTACAATGAGCAGTTCTTC.

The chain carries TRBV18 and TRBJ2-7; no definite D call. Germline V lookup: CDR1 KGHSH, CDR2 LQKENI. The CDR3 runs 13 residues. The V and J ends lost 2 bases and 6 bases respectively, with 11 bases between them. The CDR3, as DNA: TGTGCCAGCTCACCAGAACTTCGCTCCGAGCAGTACTTC. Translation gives CASSPELRSEQYF.

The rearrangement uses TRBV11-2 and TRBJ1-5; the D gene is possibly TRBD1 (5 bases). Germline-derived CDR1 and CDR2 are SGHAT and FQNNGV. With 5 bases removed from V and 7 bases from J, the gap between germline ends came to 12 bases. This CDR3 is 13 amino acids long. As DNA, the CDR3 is TGTGCCAGCAGCCTCAGGGAAAGACAGCCCCAGCATTTT. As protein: CASSLRERQPQHF.

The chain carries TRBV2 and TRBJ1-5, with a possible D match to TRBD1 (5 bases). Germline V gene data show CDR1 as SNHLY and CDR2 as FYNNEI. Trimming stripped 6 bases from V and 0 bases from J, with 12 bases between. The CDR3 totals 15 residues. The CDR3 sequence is CASSGQGYSNQPQHF. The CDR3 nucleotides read TGTGCCAGCAGCGGACAAGGTTATAGCAATCAGCCCCAGCATTTT.

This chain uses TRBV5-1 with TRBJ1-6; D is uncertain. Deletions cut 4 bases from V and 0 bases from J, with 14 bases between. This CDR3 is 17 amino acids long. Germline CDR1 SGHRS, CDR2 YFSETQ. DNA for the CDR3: TGCGCCAGCAGCCTACCGACTGAGAGCTCCTATAATTCACCCCTCCACTTT. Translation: CASSLPTESSYNSPLHF. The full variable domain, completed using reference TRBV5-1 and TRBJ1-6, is KAGVTQTPRYLIKTRGQQVTLSCSPISGHRSVSWYQQTPGQGLQFLFEYFSETQRNKGNFPGRFSGRQFSNSRSEMNVSTLELGDSALYLCASSLPTESSYNSPLHFGNGTRLTVT.

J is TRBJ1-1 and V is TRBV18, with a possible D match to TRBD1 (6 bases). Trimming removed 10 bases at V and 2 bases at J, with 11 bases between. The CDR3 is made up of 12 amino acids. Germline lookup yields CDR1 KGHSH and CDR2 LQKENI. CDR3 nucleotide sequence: TGTGCCACCCTCAGGGGTAACACTGAAGCTTTCTTT. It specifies CATLRGNTEAFF.